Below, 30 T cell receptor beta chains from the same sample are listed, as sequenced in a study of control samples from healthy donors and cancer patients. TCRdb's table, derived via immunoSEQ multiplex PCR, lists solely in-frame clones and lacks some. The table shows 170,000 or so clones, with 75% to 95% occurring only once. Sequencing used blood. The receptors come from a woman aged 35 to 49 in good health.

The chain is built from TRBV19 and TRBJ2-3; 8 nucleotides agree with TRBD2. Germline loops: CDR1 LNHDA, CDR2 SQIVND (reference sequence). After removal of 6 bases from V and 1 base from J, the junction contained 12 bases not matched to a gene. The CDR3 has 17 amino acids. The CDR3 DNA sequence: TGTGCCAGTAGAGCACAGGAGGCGGGGGGCCGCACAGATACGCAGTATTTT. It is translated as CASRAQEAGGRTDTQYF.

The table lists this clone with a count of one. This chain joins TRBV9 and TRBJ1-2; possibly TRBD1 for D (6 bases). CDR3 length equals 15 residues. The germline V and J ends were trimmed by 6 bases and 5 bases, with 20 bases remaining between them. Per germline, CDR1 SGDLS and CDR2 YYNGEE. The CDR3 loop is CASTSSGGLGYGYTF. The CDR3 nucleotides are TGTGCCAGCACTAGTAGTGGGGGGCTAGGGTATGGCTACACCTTC.

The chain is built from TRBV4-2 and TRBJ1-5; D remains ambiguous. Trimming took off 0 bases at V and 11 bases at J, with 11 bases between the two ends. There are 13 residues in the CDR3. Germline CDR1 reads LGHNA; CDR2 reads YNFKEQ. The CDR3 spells CASSQEAPQAQHF. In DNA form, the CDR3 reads TGTGCCAGCAGCCAAGAGGCCCCGCAGGCCCAGCATTTT.

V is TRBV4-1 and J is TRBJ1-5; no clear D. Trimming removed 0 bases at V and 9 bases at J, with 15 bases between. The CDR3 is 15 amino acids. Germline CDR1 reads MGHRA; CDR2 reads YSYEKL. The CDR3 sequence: CASSQDATMIRPQHF. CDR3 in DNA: TGCGCCAGCAGCCAAGATGCCACTATGATAAGGCCCCAGCATTTT.

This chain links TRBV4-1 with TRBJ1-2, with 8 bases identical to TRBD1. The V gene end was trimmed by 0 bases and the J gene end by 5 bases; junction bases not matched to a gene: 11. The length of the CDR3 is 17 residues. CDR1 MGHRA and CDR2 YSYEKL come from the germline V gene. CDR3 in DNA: TGCGCCAGCAGCCAAGAACCGCAGGGGGCAGTCTATTATGGCTACACCTTC. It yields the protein CASSQEPQGAVYYGYTF.

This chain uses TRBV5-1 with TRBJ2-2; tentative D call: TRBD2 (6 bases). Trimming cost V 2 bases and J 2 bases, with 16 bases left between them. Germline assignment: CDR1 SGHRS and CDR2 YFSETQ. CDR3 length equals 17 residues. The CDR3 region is CASSLWPGLPNTGELFF. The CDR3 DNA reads TGCGCCAGCAGCTTATGGCCGGGACTCCCAAACACCGGGGAGCTGTTTTTT.

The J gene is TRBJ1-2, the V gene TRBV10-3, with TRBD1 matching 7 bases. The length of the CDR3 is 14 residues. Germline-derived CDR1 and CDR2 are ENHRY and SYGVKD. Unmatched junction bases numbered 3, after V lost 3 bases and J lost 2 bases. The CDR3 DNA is TGTGCCATCAGTGACAGGGGGTTCAACTATGGCTACACCTTC. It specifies CAISDRGFNYGYTF.

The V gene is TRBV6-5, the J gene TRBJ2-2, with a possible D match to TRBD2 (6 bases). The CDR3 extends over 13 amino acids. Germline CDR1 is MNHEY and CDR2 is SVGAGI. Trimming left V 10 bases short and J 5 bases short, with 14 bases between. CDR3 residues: CATGWDSTGELFF. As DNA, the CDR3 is TGTGCCACCGGGTGGGACTCAACCGGGGAGCTGTTTTTT.

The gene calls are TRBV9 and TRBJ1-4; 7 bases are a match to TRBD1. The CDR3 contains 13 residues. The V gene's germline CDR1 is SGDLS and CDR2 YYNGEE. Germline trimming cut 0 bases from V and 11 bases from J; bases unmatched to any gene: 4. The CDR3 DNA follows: TGTGCCAGCAGCGTAGAAGCAGGGGGGAAACTGTTTTTT. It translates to CASSVEAGGKLFF.

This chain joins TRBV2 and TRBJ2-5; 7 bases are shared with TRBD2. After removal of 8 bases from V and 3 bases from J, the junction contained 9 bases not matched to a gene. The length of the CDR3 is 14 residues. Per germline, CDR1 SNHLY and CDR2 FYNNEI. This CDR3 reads CASRRDYYEETQYF. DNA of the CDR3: TGTGCCAGCCGAAGGGACTATTACGAAGAGACCCAGTACTTC.

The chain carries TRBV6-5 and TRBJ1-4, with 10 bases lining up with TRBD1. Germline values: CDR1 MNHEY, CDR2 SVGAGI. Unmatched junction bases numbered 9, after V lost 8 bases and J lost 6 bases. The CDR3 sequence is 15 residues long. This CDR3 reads CASRGTGELDEKLFF. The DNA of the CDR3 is TGTGCCAGCCGAGGGACAGGGGAGCTGGATGAAAAACTGTTTTTT.

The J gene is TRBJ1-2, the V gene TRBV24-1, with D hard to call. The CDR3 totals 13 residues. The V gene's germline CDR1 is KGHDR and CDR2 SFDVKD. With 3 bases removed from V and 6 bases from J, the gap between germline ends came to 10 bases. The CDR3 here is CATSDQAGDGYTF. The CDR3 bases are TGTGCCACCAGTGATCAAGCTGGGGATGGCTACACCTTC.

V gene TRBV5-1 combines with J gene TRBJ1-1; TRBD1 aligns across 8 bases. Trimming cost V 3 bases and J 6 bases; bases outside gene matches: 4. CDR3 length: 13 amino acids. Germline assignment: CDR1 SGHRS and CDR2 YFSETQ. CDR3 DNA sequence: TGCGCCAGCAGCTCACCGACAGGGGCTGAAGCTTTCTTT. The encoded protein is CASSSPTGAEAFF.

As DNA, the CDR3 is TGTGCCAGCGGGGACAGGGCCGGGGAGCTGTTTTTT. Its translation: CASGDRAGELFF. The V gene is TRBV18, the J gene TRBJ2-2; 9 bases fit TRBD1. Germline V lookup: CDR1 KGHSH, CDR2 LQKENI. This CDR3 is 12 amino acids long. Trimming at V came to 8 bases and at J to 6 bases, leaving 1 base not matched to a gene.

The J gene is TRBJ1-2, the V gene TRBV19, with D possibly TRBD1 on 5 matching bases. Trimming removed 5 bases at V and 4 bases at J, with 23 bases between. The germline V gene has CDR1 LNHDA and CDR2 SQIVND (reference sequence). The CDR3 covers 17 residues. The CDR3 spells CASSLTPGGNGAYGYTF. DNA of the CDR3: TGTGCCAGTAGTCTAACCCCGGGGGGGAACGGGGCCTATGGCTACACCTTC.

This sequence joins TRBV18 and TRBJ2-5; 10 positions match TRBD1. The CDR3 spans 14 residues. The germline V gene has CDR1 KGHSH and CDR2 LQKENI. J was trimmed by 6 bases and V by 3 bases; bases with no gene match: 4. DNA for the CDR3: TGTGCCAGCTCACCGACAGGGGGCGGGAAGACCCAGTACTTC. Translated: CASSPTGGGKTQYF.

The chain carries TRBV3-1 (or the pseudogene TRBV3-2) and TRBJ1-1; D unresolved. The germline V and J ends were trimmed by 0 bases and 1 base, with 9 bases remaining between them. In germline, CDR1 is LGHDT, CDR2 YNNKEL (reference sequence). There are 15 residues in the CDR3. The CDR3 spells CASSQDPGENTEAFF. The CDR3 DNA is TGTGCCAGCAGCCAAGACCCAGGCGAGAACACTGAAGCTTTCTTT.

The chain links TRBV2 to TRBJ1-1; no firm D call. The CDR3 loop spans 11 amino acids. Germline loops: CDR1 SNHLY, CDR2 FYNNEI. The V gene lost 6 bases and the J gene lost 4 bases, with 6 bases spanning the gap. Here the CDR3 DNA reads TGTGCCAGCAGCGACTTCACTGAAGCTTTCTTT. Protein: CASSDFTEAFF.

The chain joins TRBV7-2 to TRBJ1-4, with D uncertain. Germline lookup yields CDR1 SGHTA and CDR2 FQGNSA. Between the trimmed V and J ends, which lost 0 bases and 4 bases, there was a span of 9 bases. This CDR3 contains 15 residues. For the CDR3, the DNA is TGTGCCAGCAGCTTAGCGGGGTTGGATAATGAAAAACTGTTTTTT. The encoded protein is CASSLAGLDNEKLFF.

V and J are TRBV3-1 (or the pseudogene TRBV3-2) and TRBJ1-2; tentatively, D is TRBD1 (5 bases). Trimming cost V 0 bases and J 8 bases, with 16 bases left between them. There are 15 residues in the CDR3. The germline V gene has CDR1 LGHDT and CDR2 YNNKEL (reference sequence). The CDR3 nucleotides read TGTGCCAGCAGCCAAGATGCCCATAGACGGGGCGGCTACACCTTC. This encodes CASSQDAHRRGGYTF.

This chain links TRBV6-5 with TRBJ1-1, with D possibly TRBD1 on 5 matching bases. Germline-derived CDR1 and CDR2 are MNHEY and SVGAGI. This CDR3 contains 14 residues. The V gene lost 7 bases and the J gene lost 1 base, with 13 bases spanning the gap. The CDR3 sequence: CASTQGGRNTEAFF. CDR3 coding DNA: TGTGCCAGCACCCAGGGAGGGAGGAACACTGAAGCTTTCTTT.

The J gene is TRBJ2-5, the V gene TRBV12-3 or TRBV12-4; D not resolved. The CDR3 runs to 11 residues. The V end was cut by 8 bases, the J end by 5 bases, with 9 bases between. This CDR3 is CASSKRETQYF. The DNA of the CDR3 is TGTGCCAGCTCCAAGAGGGAGACCCAGTACTTC.

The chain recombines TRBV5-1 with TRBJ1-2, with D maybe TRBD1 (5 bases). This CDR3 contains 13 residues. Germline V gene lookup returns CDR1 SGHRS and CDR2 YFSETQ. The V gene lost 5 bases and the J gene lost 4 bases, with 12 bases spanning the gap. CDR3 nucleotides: TGCGCCAGCAGGGGGGACGCGGTCTATGGCTACACCTTC. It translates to CASRGDAVYGYTF.

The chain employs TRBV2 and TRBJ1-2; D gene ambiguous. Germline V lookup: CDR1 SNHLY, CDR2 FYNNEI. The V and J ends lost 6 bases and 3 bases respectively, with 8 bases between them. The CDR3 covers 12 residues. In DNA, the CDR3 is TGTGCCAGCAGGGGCAGCGACTATGGCTACACCTTC. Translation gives CASRGSDYGYTF.

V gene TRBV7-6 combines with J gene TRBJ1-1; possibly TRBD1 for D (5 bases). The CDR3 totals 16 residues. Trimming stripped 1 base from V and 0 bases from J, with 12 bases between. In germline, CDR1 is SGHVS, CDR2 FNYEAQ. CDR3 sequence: CASSLGGGEMNTEAFF. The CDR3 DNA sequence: TGTGCCAGCAGCTTAGGGGGAGGGGAGATGAACACTGAAGCTTTCTTT.

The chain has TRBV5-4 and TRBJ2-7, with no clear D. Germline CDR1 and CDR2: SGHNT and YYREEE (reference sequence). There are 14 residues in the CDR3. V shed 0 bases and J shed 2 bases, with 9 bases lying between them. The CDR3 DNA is TGTGCCAGCAGCTTGGAGGCGGACCCCTACGAGCAGTACTTC. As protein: CASSLEADPYEQYF.

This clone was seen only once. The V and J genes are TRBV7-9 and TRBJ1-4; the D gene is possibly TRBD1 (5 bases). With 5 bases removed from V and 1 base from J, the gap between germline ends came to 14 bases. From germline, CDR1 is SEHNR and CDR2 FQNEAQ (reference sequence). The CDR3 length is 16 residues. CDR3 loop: CASSGGSPGTNEKLFF. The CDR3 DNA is TGTGCCAGCAGCGGGGGGTCGCCCGGAACTAATGAAAAACTGTTTTTT.

The CDR3, as DNA: TGTGCCAGCAGCTTAACAGGGCGGGACACTGAAGCTTTCTTT. It is translated as CASSLTGRDTEAFF. The chain uses TRBV11-2 and TRBJ1-1; TRBD1 might be the D (6 bases). From germline, CDR1 is SGHAT and CDR2 FQNNGV. The CDR3 spans 14 residues. V dropped 2 bases and J dropped 3 bases, with 10 bases sitting between them.

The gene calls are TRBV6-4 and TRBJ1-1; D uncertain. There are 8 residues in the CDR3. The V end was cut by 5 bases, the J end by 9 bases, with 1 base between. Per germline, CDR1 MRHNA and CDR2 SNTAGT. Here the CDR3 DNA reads TGTGCCAGCAGTCAAGCTTTCTTT. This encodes CASSQAFF.

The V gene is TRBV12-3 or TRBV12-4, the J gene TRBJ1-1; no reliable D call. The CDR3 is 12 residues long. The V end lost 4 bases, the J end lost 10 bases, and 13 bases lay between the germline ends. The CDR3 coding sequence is TGTGCCAGCAGTTACGGTTCTTTGGGAGCTTTCTTT. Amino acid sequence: CASSYGSLGAFF.